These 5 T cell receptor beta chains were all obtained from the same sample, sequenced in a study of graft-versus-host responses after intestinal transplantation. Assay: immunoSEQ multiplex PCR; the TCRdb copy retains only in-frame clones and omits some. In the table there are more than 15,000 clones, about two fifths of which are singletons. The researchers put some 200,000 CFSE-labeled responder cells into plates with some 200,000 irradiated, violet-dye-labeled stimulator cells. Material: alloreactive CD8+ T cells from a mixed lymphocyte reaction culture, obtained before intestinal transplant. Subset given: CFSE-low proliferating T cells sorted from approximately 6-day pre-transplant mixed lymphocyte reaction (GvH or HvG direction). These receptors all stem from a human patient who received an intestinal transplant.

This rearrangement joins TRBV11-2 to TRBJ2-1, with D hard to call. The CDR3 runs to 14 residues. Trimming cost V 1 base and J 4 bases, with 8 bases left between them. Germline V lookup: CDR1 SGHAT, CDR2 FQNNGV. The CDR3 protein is CASSLVTGYNEQFF. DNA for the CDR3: TGTGCCAGCAGCTTAGTCACTGGTTACAATGAGCAGTTCTTC.

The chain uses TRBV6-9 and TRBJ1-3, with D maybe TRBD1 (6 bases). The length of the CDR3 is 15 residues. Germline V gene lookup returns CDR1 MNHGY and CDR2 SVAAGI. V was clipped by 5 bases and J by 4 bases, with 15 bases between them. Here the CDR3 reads CASSALTGFGNTIYF. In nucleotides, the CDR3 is TGTGCCAGCAGTGCCCTCACAGGGTTCGGAAACACCATATATTTT.

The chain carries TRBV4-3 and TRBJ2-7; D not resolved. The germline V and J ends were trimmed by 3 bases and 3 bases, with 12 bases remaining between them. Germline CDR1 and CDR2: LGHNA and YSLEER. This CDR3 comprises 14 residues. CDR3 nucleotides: TGCGCCAGCAGCCAGCACCTGCTAGGCTACGAGCAGTACTTC. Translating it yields CASSQHLLGYEQYF.

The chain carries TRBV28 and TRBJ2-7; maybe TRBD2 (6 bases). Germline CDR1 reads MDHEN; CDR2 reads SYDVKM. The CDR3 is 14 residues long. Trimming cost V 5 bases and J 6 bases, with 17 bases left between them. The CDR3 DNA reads TGTGCCAGCAGTCCACTAGCAACCCTCTCCGAGCAGTACTTC. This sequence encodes CASSPLATLSEQYF.

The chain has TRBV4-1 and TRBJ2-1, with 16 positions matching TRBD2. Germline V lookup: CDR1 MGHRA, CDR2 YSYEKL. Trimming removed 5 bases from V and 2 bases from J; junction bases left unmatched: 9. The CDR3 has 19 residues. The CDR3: CASSEPGLAGGSAYNEQFF. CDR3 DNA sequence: TGCGCCAGCAGCGAACCGGGACTAGCGGGAGGGTCGGCCTACAATGAGCAGTTCTTC.